These 20 T cell receptor beta chains were sequenced from one sample in a study of cytomegalovirus exposure and HLA in healthy donors. PCR involved 60 Vbeta and 13 Jbeta primers. TCRdb keeps only in-frame clones here, not all; method: immunoSEQ multiplex PCR. In the table there are approximately 100,000 clones, 60% to 85% of which are singletons. Sequenced: PBMCs. Receptor source: a female donor in good health and CMV-seronegative.

The CDR3 region has the DNA TGTGCCATCAGTGACCCGGGACAGGGGGTGGAAAAACTGTTTTTT. This gives the protein CAISDPGQGVEKLFF. J is TRBJ1-4 and V is TRBV10-3, with 11 bases that match TRBD1. After removal of 3 bases from V and 8 bases from J, the junction contained 5 bases not matched to a gene. Germline CDR1 reads ENHRY; CDR2 reads SYGVKD. The CDR3 has 15 amino acids.

This chain joins TRBV10-3 and TRBJ1-2; no reliable D call. The length of the CDR3 is 16 residues. The germline gives CDR1 ENHRY, CDR2 SYGVKD. The V end lost 4 bases, the J end lost 4 bases, and 19 bases lay between the germline ends. CDR3 amino acids: CAISVWANFSVYGYTF. In DNA form, the CDR3 reads TGTGCCATCAGTGTGTGGGCGAACTTTTCGGTCTATGGCTACACCTTC.

The chain carries TRBV2 and TRBJ1-4, with D perhaps TRBD1 (5 bases). Trimming removed 6 bases from V and 17 bases from J, with 19 bases in between. The CDR3 covers 12 residues. Germline V CDR1 and CDR2: SNHLY, FYNNEI. The CDR3 DNA follows: TGTGCCAGCAGCGAACGGGACTACAAAATCTTTTTT. As protein: CASSERDYKIFF.

The chain couples TRBV6-5 to TRBJ2-5; D is unresolved. The CDR3 loop spans 13 amino acids. The V gene lost 0 bases and the J gene lost 7 bases, with 9 bases spanning the gap. Germline V CDR1 and CDR2: MNHEY, SVGAGI. The CDR3 nucleotides are TGTGCCAGCAGTTACTCGAAATTCGGGACCCAGTACTTC. It yields the protein CASSYSKFGTQYF.

This clone was counted a single time. This rearrangement joins TRBV27 to TRBJ2-7, with D tentatively TRBD1 (6 bases). Germline values: CDR1 MNHEY, CDR2 SMNVEV (reference sequence). Trimming removed 6 bases at V and 6 bases at J, with 18 bases between. This CDR3 has 14 amino acids. The CDR3 bases are TGTGCCAGCAGCCCCGGGACACGGGCCCCCGAGCAGTACTTC. Its protein is CASSPGTRAPEQYF.

This clone was detected once. The rearrangement uses TRBV9 and TRBJ1-2; 7 nucleotides agree with TRBD1. CDR3 length equals 14 residues. Germline CDR1 SGDLS, CDR2 YYNGEE. Losses at the gene ends were 4 bases for V and 5 bases for J; bases not matched to a gene: 8. The CDR3 here is CASSSPQGGYGYTF. CDR3 nucleotides: TGTGCCAGCAGCTCCCCTCAGGGGGGTTATGGCTACACCTTC.

The chain has TRBV4-2 and TRBJ2-5; 11 positions agree with TRBD2. The CDR3 loop spans 17 amino acids. Unmatched junction bases numbered 8, after V lost 0 bases and J lost 5 bases. From germline, CDR1 is LGHNA and CDR2 YNFKEQ. DNA for the CDR3: TGTGCCAGCAGCCAAGATCTAGCGGGGGGCATGCGGGAGACCCAGTACTTC. It is translated as CASSQDLAGGMRETQYF.

This sequence joins TRBV27 and TRBJ1-1; the D gene is possibly TRBD1 (5 bases). Deletions cut 5 bases from V and 5 bases from J, with 15 bases between. The germline gives CDR1 MNHEY, CDR2 SMNVEV (reference sequence). CDR3 length equals 14 residues. The CDR3 protein is CASSPKAGRTEAFF. CDR3 nucleotides: TGTGCCAGCAGTCCGAAGGCAGGGAGGACTGAAGCTTTCTTT.

This clone was recorded once. The J gene is TRBJ1-6, the V gene TRBV5-1, with 8 bases lining up with TRBD1. The V gene's germline CDR1 is SGHRS and CDR2 YFSETQ. After removal of 0 bases from V and 7 bases from J, the junction contained 3 bases not matched to a gene. The CDR3 is 15 amino acids. CDR3 DNA sequence: TGCGCCAGCAGCTTGGACGGACAGGGAAATTCACCCCTCCACTTT. It codes for CASSLDGQGNSPLHF.

This clone was observed once. The gene calls are TRBV6-1 and TRBJ2-7; D perhaps matches TRBD2 (6 bases). CDR3 length equals 15 residues. Between the trimmed V and J ends, which lost 6 bases and 1 base, there was a span of 16 bases. CDR1 is MNHNS, CDR2 SASEGT, per germline. The CDR3 spells CASSSSRGRSYEQYF. DNA of the CDR3: TGTGCCAGCAGCTCCTCCCGAGGGAGGTCCTACGAGCAGTACTTC.

The rearrangement joins TRBV6-1 to TRBJ1-1; D ambiguous. This CDR3 has 16 residues. Trimming removed 1 base from V and 0 bases from J, with 12 bases in between. Germline V lookup: CDR1 MNHNS, CDR2 SASEGT. CDR3: CASSEGLNSMNTEAFF. For the CDR3, the DNA is TGTGCCAGCAGTGAAGGTTTGAACAGTATGAACACTGAAGCTTTCTTT.

The rearrangement links TRBV5-1 to TRBJ2-3, with 7 bases fitting TRBD2. The V gene's germline CDR1 is SGHRS and CDR2 YFSETQ. CDR3 length equals 14 residues. V was clipped by 4 bases and J by 1 base; unmatched bases: 3. The CDR3 bases are TGCGCCAGCAGCCAGAGCGGGGGCACAGATACGCAGTATTTT. It translates to CASSQSGGTDTQYF. Drawing the rest from reference TRBV5-1 and TRBJ2-3, the complete variable domain is KAGVTQTPRYLIKTRGQQVTLSCSPISGHRSVSWYQQTPGQGLQFLFEYFSETQRNKGNFPGRFSGRQFSNSRSEMNVSTLELGDSALYLCASSQSGGTDTQYFGPGTRLTVL.

V and J are TRBV5-1 and TRBJ2-3, with a possible D match to TRBD1 (6 bases). Germline loops: CDR1 SGHRS, CDR2 YFSETQ. This CDR3 has 14 amino acids. V was pared by 4 bases and J by 2 bases, with 11 bases between. The CDR3 here is CASSEGQNTDTQYF. CDR3 DNA sequence: TGCGCCAGCAGCGAAGGACAGAACACAGATACGCAGTATTTT.

This sequence joins TRBV19 and TRBJ2-3, with unresolved D. The CDR3 is 13 residues long. The germline CDR1 and CDR2 sequences are LNHDA and SQIVND (reference sequence). Trimming stripped 3 bases from V and 4 bases from J, with 8 bases between. CDR3 residues: CASSIPLADTQYF. CDR3 nucleotides: TGTGCCAGTAGTATCCCCCTAGCAGATACGCAGTATTTT.

CDR3 in amino acids: CATNRLRDHNSPLHF. In DNA form, the CDR3 reads TGTGCCACCAACAGACTCAGGGATCATAATTCACCCCTCCACTTT. The chain carries TRBV7-9 and TRBJ1-6; D is possibly TRBD1 (5 bases). The CDR3 extends over 15 amino acids. CDR1 is SEHNR and CDR2 is FQNEAQ in the germline V gene (reference sequence). The V gene lost 10 bases and the J gene lost 5 bases, with 18 bases spanning the gap.

Worth noting for this clone: The junction departs from the called germline gene at one end, perhaps through a read error. Other DNA sequences of this sample code for an identical CDR3. The genes are TRBV5-4 and TRBJ1-6, with unresolved D. Germline CDR1 and CDR2: SGHNT and YYREEE (reference sequence). CDR3 length: 13 amino acids. The CDR3 is CASSLDPDSPLHF. The CDR3 nucleotides read TGTGCCAGCAGCTTGGATCCAGATTCCCCCCTCCACTTT.

V and J are TRBV30 and TRBJ1-1, with TRBD1 matching over 8 bases. The V segment lost 2 bases and the J segment 4 bases; nucleotides outside the gene matches: 12. This CDR3 comprises 16 residues. Per germline, CDR1 GTSNPN and CDR2 SVGIG (reference sequence). CDR3 protein: CAWSLNSGGAVTEAFF. The CDR3 DNA reads TGTGCCTGGAGTCTCAACTCAGGGGGCGCAGTCACTGAAGCTTTCTTT. Filled out from reference TRBV30 and TRBJ1-1, the complete variable domain reads SQTIHQWPATLVQPVGSPLSLECTVEGTSNPNLYWYRQAAGRGLQLLFYSVGIGQISSEVPQNLSASRPQDRQFILSSKKLLLSDSGFYLCAWSLNSGGAVTEAFFGQGTRLTVV.

The V gene is TRBV4-2, the J gene TRBJ2-2, with a tentative D call TRBD2 (7 bases). Per the germline V gene, CDR1 is LGHNA and CDR2 is YNFKEQ. This CDR3 region has 16 residues. Trimming removed 1 base from V and 3 bases from J, with 12 bases in between. The CDR3 loop reads CASSQGGGPDTGELFF. The CDR3 DNA is TGTGCCAGCAGCCAAGGGGGGGGCCCGGACACCGGGGAGCTGTTTTTT.

This chain joins TRBV4-2 and TRBJ1-2, with D perhaps TRBD1 (6 bases). This CDR3 has 15 amino acids. Deletions cut 4 bases from V and 7 bases from J, with 19 bases between. Germline V lookup: CDR1 LGHNA, CDR2 YNFKEQ. The CDR3 DNA reads TGTGCCAGCAGCCTGGGGGATGGGGGGGCCGGTGGCTACACCTTC. It specifies CASSLGDGGAGGYTF.

This chain joins TRBV6-5 and TRBJ1-5; D may be TRBD1 (6 bases). There are 11 residues in the CDR3. V lost 10 bases, J lost 6 bases, and 10 bases lay in between. In germline, CDR1 is MNHEY, CDR2 SVGAGI. CDR3 sequence reads: CAIQGRQPQHF. For the CDR3, the DNA is TGTGCCATCCAGGGGCGTCAGCCCCAGCATTTT.